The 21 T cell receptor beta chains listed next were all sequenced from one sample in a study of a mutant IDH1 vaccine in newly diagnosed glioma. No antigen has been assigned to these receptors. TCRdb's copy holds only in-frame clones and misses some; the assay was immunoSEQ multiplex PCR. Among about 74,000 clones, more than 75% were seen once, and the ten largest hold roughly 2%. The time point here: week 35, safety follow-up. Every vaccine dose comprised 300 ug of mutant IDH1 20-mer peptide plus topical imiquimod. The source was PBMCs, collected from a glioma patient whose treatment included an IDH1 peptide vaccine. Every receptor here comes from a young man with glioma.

CDR3 coding DNA: TGTGCCAGTAGTATACGCTGGGGGGCATATGGCTACACCTTC. This translates into CASSIRWGAYGYTF. V usage is TRBV19 and J usage is TRBJ1-2; perhaps TRBD1 as D (6 bases). The CDR3 length is 14 residues. Germline-derived CDR1 and CDR2 are LNHDA and SQIVND (reference sequence). V gave up 2 bases and J gave up 5 bases, with 12 bases separating them.

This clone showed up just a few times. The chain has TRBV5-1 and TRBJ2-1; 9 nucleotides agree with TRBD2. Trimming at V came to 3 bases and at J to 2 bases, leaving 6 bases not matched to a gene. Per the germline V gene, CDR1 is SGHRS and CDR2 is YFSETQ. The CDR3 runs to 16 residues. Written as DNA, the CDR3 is TGCGCCAGCAGCTCCCACGGCGGGGGGGCCTACAATGAGCAGTTCTTC. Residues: CASSSHGGGAYNEQFF.

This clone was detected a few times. The CDR3 reads CAISDFRGDYEQYF. CDR3 nucleotide sequence: TGTGCCATCAGTGATTTCAGGGGGGACTACGAGCAGTACTTC. V gene TRBV10-3 combines with J gene TRBJ2-7; possibly TRBD1 for D (7 bases). The CDR3 sequence is 14 residues long. Deletions cut 3 bases from V and 3 bases from J, with 12 bases between. Per the germline V gene, CDR1 is ENHRY and CDR2 is SYGVKD.

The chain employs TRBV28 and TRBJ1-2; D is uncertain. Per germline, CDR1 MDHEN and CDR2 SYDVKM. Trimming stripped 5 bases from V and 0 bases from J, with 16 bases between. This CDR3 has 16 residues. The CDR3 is CASSGLARRPNYGYTF. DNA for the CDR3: TGTGCCAGCAGTGGGTTGGCTCGCCGCCCTAACTATGGCTACACCTTC.

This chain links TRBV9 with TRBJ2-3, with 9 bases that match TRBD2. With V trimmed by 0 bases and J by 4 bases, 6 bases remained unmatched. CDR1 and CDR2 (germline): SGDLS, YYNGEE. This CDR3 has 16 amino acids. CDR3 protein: CASSVVASGMADTQYF. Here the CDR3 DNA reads TGTGCCAGCAGCGTAGTGGCTAGCGGGATGGCAGATACGCAGTATTTT.

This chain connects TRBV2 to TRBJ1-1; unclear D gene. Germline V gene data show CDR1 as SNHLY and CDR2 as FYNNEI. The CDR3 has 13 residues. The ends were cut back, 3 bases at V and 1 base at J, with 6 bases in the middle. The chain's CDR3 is CASSDYGNTEAFF. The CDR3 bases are TGTGCCAGCAGTGATTATGGGAACACTGAAGCTTTCTTT.

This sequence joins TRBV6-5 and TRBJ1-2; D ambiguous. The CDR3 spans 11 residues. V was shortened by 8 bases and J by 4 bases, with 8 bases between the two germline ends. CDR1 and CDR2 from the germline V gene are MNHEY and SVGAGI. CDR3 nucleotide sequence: TGTGCCAGCGCATCATCCTATGGCTACACCTTC. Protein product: CASASSYGYTF.

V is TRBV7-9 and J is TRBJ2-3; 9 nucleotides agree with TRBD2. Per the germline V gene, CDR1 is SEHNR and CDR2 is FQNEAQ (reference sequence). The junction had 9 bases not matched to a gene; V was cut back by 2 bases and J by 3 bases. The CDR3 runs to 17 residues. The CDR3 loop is CASSLPPGLAITDTQYF. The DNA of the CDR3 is TGTGCCAGCAGCTTACCCCCCGGACTAGCGATTACAGATACGCAGTATTTT. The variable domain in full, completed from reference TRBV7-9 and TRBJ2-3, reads DTGVSQNPRHKITKRGQNVTFRCDPISEHNRLYWYRQTLGQGPEFLTYFQNEAQLEKSRLLSDRFSAERPKGSFSTLEIQRTEQGDSAMYLCASSLPPGLAITDTQYFGPGTRLTVL.

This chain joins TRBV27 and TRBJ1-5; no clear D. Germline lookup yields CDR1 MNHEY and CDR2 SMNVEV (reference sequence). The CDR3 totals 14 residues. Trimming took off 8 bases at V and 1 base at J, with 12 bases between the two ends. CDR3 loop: CASGFGISNQPQHF. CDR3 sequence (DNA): TGTGCCAGCGGGTTCGGGATCAGCAATCAGCCCCAGCATTTT.

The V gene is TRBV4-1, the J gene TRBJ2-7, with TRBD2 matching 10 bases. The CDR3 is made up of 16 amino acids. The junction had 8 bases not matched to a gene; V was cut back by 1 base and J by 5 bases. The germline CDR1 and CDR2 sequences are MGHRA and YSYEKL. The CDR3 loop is CASSQVGSGRRNEQYF. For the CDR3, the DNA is TGCGCCAGCAGCCAAGTCGGTAGCGGGAGGCGGAACGAGCAGTACTTC.

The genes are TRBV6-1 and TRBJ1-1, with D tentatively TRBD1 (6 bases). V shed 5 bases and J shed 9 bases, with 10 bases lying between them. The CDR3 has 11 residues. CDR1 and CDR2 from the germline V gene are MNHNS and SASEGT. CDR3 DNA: TGTGCCAGCAGTAGGGGGTCTCAAGCTTTCTTT. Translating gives CASSRGSQAFF.

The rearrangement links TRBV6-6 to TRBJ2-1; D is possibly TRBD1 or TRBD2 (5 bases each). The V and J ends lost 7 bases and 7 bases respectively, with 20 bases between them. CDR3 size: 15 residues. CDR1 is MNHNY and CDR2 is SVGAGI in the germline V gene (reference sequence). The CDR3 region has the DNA TGTGCCAGCATCTCCGGGACGGGGCCTGTGAATGAGCAGTTCTTC. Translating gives CASISGTGPVNEQFF.

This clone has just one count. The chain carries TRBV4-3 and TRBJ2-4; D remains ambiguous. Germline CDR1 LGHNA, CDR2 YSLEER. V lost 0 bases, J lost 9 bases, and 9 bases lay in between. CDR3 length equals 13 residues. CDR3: CASSQELSAIQYF. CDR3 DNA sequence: TGCGCCAGCAGCCAAGAACTTTCTGCCATTCAGTACTTC.

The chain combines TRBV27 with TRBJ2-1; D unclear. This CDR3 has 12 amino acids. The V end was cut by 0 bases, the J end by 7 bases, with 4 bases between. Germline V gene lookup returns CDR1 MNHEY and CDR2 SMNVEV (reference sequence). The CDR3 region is CASSLSKNEQFF. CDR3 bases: TGTGCCAGCAGTTTATCGAAAAATGAGCAGTTCTTC.

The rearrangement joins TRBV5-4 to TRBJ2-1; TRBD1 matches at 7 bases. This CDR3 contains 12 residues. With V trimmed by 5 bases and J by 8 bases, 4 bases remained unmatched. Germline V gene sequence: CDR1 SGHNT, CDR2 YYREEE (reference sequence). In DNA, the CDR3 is TGTGCCAGCAGAATCCAGGGGGATGAGCAGTTCTTC. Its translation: CASRIQGDEQFF.

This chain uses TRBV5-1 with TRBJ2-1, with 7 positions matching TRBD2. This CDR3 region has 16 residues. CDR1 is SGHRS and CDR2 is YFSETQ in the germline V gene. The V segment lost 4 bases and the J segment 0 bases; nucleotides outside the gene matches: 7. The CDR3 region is CASSPWGGSSYNEQFF. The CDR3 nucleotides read TGCGCCAGCAGCCCGTGGGGCGGGAGCTCCTACAATGAGCAGTTCTTC.

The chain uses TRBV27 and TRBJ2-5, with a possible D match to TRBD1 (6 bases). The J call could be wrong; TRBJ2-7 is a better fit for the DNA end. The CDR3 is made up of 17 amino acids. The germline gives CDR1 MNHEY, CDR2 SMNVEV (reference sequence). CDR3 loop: CASRGLVTGKGGYEQYF. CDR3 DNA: TGTGCCAGCAGAGGACTTGTGACAGGTAAAGGAGGCTACGAGCAGTACTTC.

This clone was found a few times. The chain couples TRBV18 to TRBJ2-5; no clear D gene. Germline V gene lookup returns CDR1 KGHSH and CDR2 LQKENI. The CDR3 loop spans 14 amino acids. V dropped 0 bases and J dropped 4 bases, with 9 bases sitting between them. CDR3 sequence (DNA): TGTGCCAGCTCACCACCGGTCAGTACAGAGACCCAGTACTTC. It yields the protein CASSPPVSTETQYF.

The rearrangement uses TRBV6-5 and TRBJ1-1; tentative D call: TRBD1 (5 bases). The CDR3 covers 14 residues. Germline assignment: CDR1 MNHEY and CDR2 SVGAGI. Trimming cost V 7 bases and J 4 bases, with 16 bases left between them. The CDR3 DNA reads TGTGCCAGCACCACCGTCCAGGGCGGCACTGAAGCTTTCTTT. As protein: CASTTVQGGTEAFF.

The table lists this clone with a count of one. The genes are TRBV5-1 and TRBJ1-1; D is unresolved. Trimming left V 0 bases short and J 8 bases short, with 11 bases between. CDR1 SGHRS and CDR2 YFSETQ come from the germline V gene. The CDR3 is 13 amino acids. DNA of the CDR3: TGCGCCAGCAGCTTGGACTGGTCGTCCGAAGCTTTCTTT. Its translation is CASSLDWSSEAFF. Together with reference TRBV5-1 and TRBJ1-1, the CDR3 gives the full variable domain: KAGVTQTPRYLIKTRGQQVTLSCSPISGHRSVSWYQQTPGQGLQFLFEYFSETQRNKGNFPGRFSGRQFSNSRSEMNVSTLELGDSALYLCASSLDWSSEAFFGQGTRLTVV.

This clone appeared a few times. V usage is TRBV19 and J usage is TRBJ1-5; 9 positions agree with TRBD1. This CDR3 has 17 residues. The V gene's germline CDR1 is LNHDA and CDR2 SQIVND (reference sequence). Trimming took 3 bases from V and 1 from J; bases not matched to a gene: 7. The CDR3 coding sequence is TGTGCCAGTAGTATCCGAACCGGGACAGGGAGCAATCAGCCCCAGCATTTT. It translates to CASSIRTGTGSNQPQHF.